This TCR beta chain was identified in a study of blood T cell repertoires in COVID-19 (dated by TCRdb to 2018 to 2020). Background for the entire study: Samples covering the acute and convalescent phases of COVID-19 were provided by collaborators in the United States, Italy and Spain. The prospective study material was composed of cDNA or gDNA derived from T cells, B-cell-depleted T cells, or PBMCs. Deeply sampled blood TCRbeta repertoires from subjects exposed to, actively infected with, or recovered from COVID-19 were included in the dataset. The repertoires were released in a freely available public database intended as a resource for research on the immune response to SARS-CoV-2. The samples were drawn from two sources: the first 160 participants of the ongoing ImmuneRACE study, and about 1,300 subjects contributed by 6 global collaborators. Nearly every sample came with metadata listing a de-identified subject ID, COVID-19 status, age in years and sex. HLA class I and class II types, where available, came from metadata supplied by the sample provider rather than from assay-based typing.

The research as a whole found: The amount of clinical and demographic metadata varied by source and participant and was provided uncurated.

TCRbeta CDR3 regions were amplified from genomic DNA by means of the immunoSEQ Assay, a bias-controlled multiplex PCR. Per the authors' processing: Nucleated cell counts per sample were estimated from amplification of reference gene primers within the assay. To quantify the absolute abundance of each unique TCRbeta CDR3 rearrangement, sequence reads were collapsed and filtered. Productive Simpson clonality was computed per sample as the square root of Simpson's diversity index over productive rearrangements. Entries here come from immuneACCESS through TCRdb and include only in-frame sequences with V and J called. Some clones fail to appear in such tables; in the studies checked, an unresolved V gene covers under half of the shortfall, and the cause of the remainder is unknown. From that table come the V and J calls and clone size; the DNA was used to work out D and trimming. The sample table shows hundreds of thousands of clones, and about 82% are seen once. Jointly, the top ten make up 4.1% of the sample.

The CDR3 goes from the cysteine to the phenylalanine over 15 residues. Only CDR3 DNA remains: 45 bases, in frame from the first base. V is pruned by 8 bases and J by 0 bases, leaving 5 bases of the junction without a gene match. The germline V gene gives CDR1 as SNHLY and CDR2 as FYNNEI. The collaborating institutions used their own protocols to collect whole blood in K2EDTA tubes. Collaborator samples were shipped for TCRbeta analysis as frozen whole blood, isolated PBMCs, or DNA extracted from either sample type. With respect to this clone: No antigen is known for it. Base qualities were left out, and no much larger clone turns up one base away.

This clonotype was obtained from a woman aged 45-65 years with active or convalescent COVID-19. The specimen sequenced was peripheral blood. The rearranged segments are TRBV2 and TRBJ1-1, with TRBD1 identical over 11 junction bases. The nucleotide sequence reads TGTGCCAGCCGGGACAGGGGGAATGTGAACACTGAAGCTTTCTTT. This translates into CASRDRGNVNTEAFF.